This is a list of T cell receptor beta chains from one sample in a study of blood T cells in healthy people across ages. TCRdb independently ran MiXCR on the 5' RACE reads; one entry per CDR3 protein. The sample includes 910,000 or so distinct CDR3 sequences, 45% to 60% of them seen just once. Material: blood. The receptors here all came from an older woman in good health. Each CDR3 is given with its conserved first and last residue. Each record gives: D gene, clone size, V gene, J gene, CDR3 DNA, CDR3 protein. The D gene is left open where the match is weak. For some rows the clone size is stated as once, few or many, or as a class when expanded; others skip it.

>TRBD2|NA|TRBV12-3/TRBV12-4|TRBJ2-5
TGTGCCAGCAGTCGACTAGCGGGTGGCAGGACCCAGTACTTC
CASSRLAGGRTQYF
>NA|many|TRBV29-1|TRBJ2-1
TGCAGCGTTGAAATCCTTCGGGACAATGAGCAGTTCTTC
CSVEILRDNEQFF
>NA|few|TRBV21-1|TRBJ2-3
TGTGCCAGCAGCAAAGACAGCACAGATACGCAGTATTTT
CASSKDSTDTQYF
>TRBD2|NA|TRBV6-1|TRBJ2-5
TGTGCCAGCAGAAAACTAAGGACTAGCGGGAGCTTGGGAGAGACCCGGTACTTC
CASRKLRTSGSLGETRYF
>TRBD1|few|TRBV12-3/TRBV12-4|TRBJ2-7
TGTGCCAGCAGACCCCGGACAGGGGGGGGCGAGCAGTACTTC
CASRPRTGGGEQYF
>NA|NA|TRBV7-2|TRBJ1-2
TGTGCCAGCAGCGTAGGGTCGATGCTGGGGGGCTACACCTTC
CASSVGSMLGGYTF
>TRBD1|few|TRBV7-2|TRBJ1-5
TGTGCCAGCAGCTCGAACAGGGGGGCTCAGCCCCAGCATTTT
CASSSNRGAQPQHF
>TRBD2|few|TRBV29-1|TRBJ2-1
TGCAGCGTGGATGGGACTAGCGGGACGACCTACAATGAGCAGTTCTTC
CSVDGTSGTTYNEQFF
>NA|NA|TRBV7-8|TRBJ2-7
TGTGCCAGCAGCCCAACAGGGAGGAGATACGAGCAGTACTTC
CASSPTGRRYEQYF
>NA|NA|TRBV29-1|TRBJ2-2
TGCAGCGTGCAGGGTAACGGGGAGCTGTTTTTT
CSVQGNGELFF
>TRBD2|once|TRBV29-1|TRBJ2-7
TGCAGCGTTGAGGCGGGAGGGCCAGGCAATGAGCAGTACTTC
CSVEAGGPGNEQYF
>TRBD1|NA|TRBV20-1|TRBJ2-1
TGCAGTGCTAGAACAGGGGGAGGTGAGCAGTTCTTC
CSARTGGGEQFF
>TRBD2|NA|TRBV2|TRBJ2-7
TGTGCCAGCGGATACGGGCGAGCGGGGAGCTCCTACGAGCAGTACTTC
CASGYGRAGSSYEQYF
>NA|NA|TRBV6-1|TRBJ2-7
TGTGCCAGCAGTACCAGAGAGTGGTACGAGCAGTACTTC
CASSTREWYEQYF
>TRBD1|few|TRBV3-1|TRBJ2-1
TGTGCCAGCCGCAGGGGGTACAATGAGCAGTTCTTC
CASRRGYNEQFF
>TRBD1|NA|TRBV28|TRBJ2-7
TGTGCCAGCAGTTTTAGACAGGGGTCGCACGAGCAGTACTTC
CASSFRQGSHEQYF
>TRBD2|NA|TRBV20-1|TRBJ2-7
TGCAGTGCTAGAGAGAGGCCCGGGACTAGCGGCTACGAGCAGTACTTC
CSARERPGTSGYEQYF
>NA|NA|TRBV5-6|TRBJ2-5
TGTGCCAGCAGTTCCCCTAGTGGGGAAGAGACCCAGTACTTC
CASSSPSGEETQYF
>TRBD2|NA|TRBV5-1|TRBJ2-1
TGCGCCAGCAGCTTAATCGGGACTAGAGACTACAATGAGCAGTTCTTC
CASSLIGTRDYNEQFF
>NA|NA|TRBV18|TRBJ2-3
TGTGCCAGCTCACCCCGGCGGATATCAGATACGCAGTATTTT
CASSPRRISDTQYF
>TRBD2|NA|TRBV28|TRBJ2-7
TGTGCCAGCAGTTATATAGCGGGAAAATACGAGCAGTACTTC
CASSYIAGKYEQYF
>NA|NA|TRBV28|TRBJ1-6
TGTGCCAGCAGGCCGAAAGCGCAGGGCTATAATTCACCCCTCCACTTT
CASRPKAQGYNSPLHF
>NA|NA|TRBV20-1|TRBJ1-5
TGCAGTGCTAAAGGGACGCCAGATCAGCCCCAGCATTTT
CSAKGTPDQPQHF
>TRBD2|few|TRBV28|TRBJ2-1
TGTGCCAGCAGTTTACCCGGGACTAGCGGGAGAATTGGTGAGCAGTTCTTC
CASSLPGTSGRIGEQFF
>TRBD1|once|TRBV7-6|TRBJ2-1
TGTGCCAGCAGCCGATCGGGACAGCGGAACAATGAGCAGTTCTTC
CASSRSGQRNNEQFF
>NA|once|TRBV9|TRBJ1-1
TGTGCCAGCAGCGTAGACGGGACAATGAACACTGAAGCTTTCTTT
CASSVDGTMNTEAFF
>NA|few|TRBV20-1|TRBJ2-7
TGCAGTGCTATGTTCAGCTACGAGCAGTACTTC
CSAMFSYEQYF